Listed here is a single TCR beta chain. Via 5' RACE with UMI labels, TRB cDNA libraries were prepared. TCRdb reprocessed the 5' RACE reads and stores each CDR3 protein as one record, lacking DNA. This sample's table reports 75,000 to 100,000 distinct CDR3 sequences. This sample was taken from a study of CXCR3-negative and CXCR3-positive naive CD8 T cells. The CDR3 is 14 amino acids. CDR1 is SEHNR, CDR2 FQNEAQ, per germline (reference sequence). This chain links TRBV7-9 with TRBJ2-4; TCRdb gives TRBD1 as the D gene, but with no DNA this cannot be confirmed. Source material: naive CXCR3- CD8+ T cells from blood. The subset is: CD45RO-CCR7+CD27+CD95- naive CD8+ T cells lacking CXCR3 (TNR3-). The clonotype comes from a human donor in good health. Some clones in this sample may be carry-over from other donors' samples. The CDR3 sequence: CASSRQGTKNIQYF.